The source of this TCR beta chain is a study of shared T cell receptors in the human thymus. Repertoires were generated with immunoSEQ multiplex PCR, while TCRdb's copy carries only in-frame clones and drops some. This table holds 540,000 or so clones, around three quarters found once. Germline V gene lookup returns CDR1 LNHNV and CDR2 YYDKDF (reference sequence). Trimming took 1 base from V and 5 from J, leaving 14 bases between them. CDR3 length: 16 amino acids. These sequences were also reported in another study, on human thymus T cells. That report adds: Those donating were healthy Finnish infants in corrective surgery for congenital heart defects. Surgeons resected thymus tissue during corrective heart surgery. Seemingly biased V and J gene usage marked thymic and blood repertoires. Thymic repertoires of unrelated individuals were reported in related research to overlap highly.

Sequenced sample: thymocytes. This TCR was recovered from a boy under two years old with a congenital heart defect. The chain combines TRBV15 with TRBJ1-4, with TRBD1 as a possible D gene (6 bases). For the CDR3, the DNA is TGTGCCACCAGCAGAGGGAACAGGGCTATCAATGAAAAACTGTTTTTT. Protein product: CATSRGNRAINEKLFF.